This is a list of T cell receptor beta chains from one sample in a study of blood T cell repertoires in COVID-19. Profiled with immunoSEQ multiplex PCR; TCRdb holds only in-frame clones, not every one. Among some 370,000 clones listed, around 87% were seen once. Material: peripheral blood. The source of these receptors is a man younger than 30 with active or convalescent COVID-19. CDR3s include the opening cysteine and the closing phenylalanine or tryptophan.

V gene: TRBV25-1; J gene: TRBJ2-7; CDR3 protein: CASGGRTGNEQYF
V gene: TRBV3-1/TRBV3-2; J gene: TRBJ2-7; CDR3 protein: CASSKAGYEQYF
V gene: TRBV28; J gene: TRBJ1-1; CDR3 protein: CASSLTGQGHMNTEAFF
V gene: TRBV6-5; J gene: TRBJ1-5; CDR3 protein: CASSWTENQPQHF
V gene: TRBV19; J gene: TRBJ2-7; CDR3 protein: CASSRYSWDSTYEQYF
V gene: TRBV4-3; J gene: TRBJ1-5; CDR3 protein: CASSQYRAGTQPQHF
V gene: TRBV28; J gene: TRBJ2-2; CDR3 protein: CAIRGARNTGELFF
V gene: TRBV11-2; J gene: TRBJ2-3; CDR3 protein: CASSFGRSDTQYF
V gene: TRBV15; J gene: TRBJ2-3; CDR3 protein: CATSRDRVADTQYF
V gene: TRBV27; J gene: TRBJ2-1; CDR3 protein: CASSLSIAGSYNEQFF
V gene: TRBV11-2; J gene: TRBJ2-7; CDR3 protein: CASSFAGLAREQYF
V gene: TRBV6-5; J gene: TRBJ1-4; CDR3 protein: CASSRNRDRGEKLFF
V gene: TRBV5-8; J gene: TRBJ1-1; CDR3 protein: CASSWSGQGNTEAFF
V gene: TRBV28; J gene: TRBJ1-1; CDR3 protein: CASSSRPEAFF
V gene: TRBV6-4; J gene: TRBJ2-3; CDR3 protein: CASSPGQNTDTQYF
V gene: TRBV7-2; J gene: TRBJ2-7; CDR3 protein: CASSHGGVEQYF
V gene: TRBV29-1; J gene: TRBJ1-1; CDR3 protein: CSVGWGQGNTEAFF
V gene: TRBV27; J gene: TRBJ2-7; CDR3 protein: CATRTGREGEQYF
V gene: TRBV6-4; J gene: TRBJ1-1; CDR3 protein: CASSGTGGDGLDEAFF
V gene: TRBV7-6; J gene: TRBJ1-1; CDR3 protein: CASSQWATMNTEAFF
V gene: TRBV28; J gene: TRBJ1-4; CDR3 protein: CASGSRGSTNEKLFF
V gene: TRBV7-2; J gene: TRBJ1-2; CDR3 protein: CASSPDSSAFGYTF
V gene: TRBV28; J gene: TRBJ1-1; CDR3 protein: CASSAGRLNTEAFF
V gene: TRBV7-6; J gene: TRBJ2-2; CDR3 protein: CASSLLYGAGGELFF
V gene: TRBV24-1; J gene: TRBJ2-1; CDR3 protein: CATSALGLAGDGYNEQFF
V gene: TRBV28; J gene: TRBJ2-3; CDR3 protein: CASTPPTSGRADYTDTQYF
V gene: TRBV7-9; J gene: TRBJ2-7; CDR3 protein: CASSLLGPMSSYEQYF
V gene: TRBV7-9; J gene: TRBJ2-2; CDR3 protein: CASRKTNTGELFF
V gene: TRBV4-1; J gene: TRBJ2-7; CDR3 protein: CASSQPDRATYEQYF
V gene: TRBV27; J gene: TRBJ2-7; CDR3 protein: CASSSPGTGIYEQYF
V gene: TRBV15; J gene: TRBJ1-5; CDR3 protein: CATSRDLRNQPQHF
V gene: TRBV7-9; J gene: TRBJ2-5; CDR3 protein: CASSLAEKGGETQYF
V gene: TRBV15; J gene: TRBJ2-3; CDR3 protein: CATSRTGDTQYF
V gene: TRBV6-5; J gene: TRBJ2-7; CDR3 protein: CASKLAGGPAPEQYF
V gene: TRBV11-2; J gene: TRBJ1-5; CDR3 protein: CASSLDRQGALQGSFQPQHF
V gene: TRBV12-1; J gene: TRBJ2-1; CDR3 protein: CASRPSIGQVNEQFF
V gene: TRBV9; J gene: TRBJ1-3; CDR3 protein: CASSQSRPRGNTIYF
V gene: TRBV2; J gene: TRBJ2-3; CDR3 protein: CASSEASRSLVLF
V gene: TRBV9; J gene: TRBJ2-3; CDR3 protein: CASSVLETDTQYF
V gene: TRBV6-2/TRBV6-3; J gene: TRBJ1-4; CDR3 protein: CASSLVGSATNEKLFF
V gene: TRBV27; J gene: TRBJ1-6; CDR3 protein: CASRSQGGSPLHF
V gene: TRBV7-3; J gene: TRBJ1-1; CDR3 protein: CASSLFPADTEAFF
V gene: TRBV9; J gene: TRBJ1-2; CDR3 protein: CASSVVGGRGHGYTF
V gene: TRBV19; J gene: TRBJ2-7; CDR3 protein: CASSVSTSPTYEQYF
V gene: TRBV6-2/TRBV6-3; J gene: TRBJ1-1; CDR3 protein: CASSRGVSGQANLRNTEAFF